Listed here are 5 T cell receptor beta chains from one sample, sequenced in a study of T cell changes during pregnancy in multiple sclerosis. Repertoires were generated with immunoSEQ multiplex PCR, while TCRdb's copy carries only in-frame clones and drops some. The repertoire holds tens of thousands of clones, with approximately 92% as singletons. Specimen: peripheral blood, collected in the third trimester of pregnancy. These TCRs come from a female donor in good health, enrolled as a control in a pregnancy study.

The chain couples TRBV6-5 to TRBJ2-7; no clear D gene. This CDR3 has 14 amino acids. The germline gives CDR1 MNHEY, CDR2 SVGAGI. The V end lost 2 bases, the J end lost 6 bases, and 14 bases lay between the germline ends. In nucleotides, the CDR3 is TGTGCCAGCAGTTACGTTTTTCCGAGCCGCGAGCAGTACTTC. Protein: CASSYVFPSREQYF.

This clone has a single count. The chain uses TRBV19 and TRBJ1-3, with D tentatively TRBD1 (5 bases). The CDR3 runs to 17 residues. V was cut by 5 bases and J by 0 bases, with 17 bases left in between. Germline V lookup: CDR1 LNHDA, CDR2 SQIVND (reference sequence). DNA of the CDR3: TGTGCCAGTAGTCCCCGACAGAGTGTCCTCTCTGGAAACACCATATATTTT. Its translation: CASSPRQSVLSGNTIYF.

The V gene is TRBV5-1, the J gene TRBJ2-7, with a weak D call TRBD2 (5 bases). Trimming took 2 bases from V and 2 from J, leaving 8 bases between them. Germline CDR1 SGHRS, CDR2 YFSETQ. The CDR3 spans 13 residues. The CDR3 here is CASSFGDTYEQYF. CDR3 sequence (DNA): TGCGCCAGCAGCTTCGGGGATACCTACGAGCAGTACTTC.

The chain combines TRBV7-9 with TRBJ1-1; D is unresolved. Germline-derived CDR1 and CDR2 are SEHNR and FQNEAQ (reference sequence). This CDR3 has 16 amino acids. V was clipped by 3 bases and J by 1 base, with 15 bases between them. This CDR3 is CASSLYEAEENTEAFF. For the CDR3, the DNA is TGTGCCAGCAGCTTGTATGAGGCAGAGGAGAACACTGAAGCTTTCTTT. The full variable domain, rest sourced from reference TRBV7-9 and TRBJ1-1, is DTGVSQNPRHKITKRGQNVTFRCDPISEHNRLYWYRQTLGQGPEFLTYFQNEAQLEKSRLLSDRFSAERPKGSFSTLEIQRTEQGDSAMYLCASSLYEAEENTEAFFGQGTRLTVV.

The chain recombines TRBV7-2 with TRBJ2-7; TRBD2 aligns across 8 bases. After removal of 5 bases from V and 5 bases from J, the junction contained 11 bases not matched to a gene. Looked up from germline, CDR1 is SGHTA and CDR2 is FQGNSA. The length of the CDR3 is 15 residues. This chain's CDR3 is CASSPRRLASDEQYF. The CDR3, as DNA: TGTGCCAGCAGCCCACGACGACTAGCGAGTGACGAGCAGTACTTC. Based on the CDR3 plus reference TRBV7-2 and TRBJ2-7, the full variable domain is GAGVSQSPSNKVTEKGKDVELRCDPISGHTALYWYRQSLGQGLEFLIYFQGNSAPDKSGLPSDRFSAERTGGSVSTLTIQRTQQEDSAVYLCASSPRRLASDEQYFGPGTRLTVT.